One and the same sample provided the 20 T cell receptor beta chains below, sequenced in a study of T cells in Graves' hyperthyroidism and ophthalmopathy. The source material, RNA transcripts, was used to amplify TCR beta CDR3 regions. HTBI primers were used for first-round RT-PCR of the TCR CDR3. TCRdb analysed the multiplex PCR reads with MiXCR anew, one entry per CDR3 protein. This sample has 300,000 to 350,000 distinct CDR3 sequences, with 15% to 20% found just once. What was sequenced was blood. The source is a woman in her forties or fifties with Graves' hyperthyroidism.

This clonotype was detected many times. This sequence joins TRBV3-1 and TRBJ2-3; weak D call: TRBD2 (5 bases). Trimming left V 5 bases short and J 1 base short, with 13 bases between. The length of the CDR3 is 15 residues. CDR1 is LGHDT, CDR2 YNNKEL, per germline (reference sequence). In DNA form, the CDR3 reads TGTGCCAGCAGCTACCATGAGGAGGGCACAGATACGCAGTATTTT. Translated, it gives CASSYHEEGTDTQYF.

J is TRBJ1-2 and V is TRBV28; 9 bases agree with TRBD1. Trimming cost V 5 bases and J 8 bases; bases outside gene matches: 6. The CDR3 runs 13 residues. Germline V gene lookup returns CDR1 MDHEN and CDR2 SYDVKM. CDR3 amino acids: CASSGTGFWGYTF. CDR3 in DNA: TGTGCCAGCAGTGGGACAGGGTTCTGGGGCTACACCTTC.

This clonotype was picked up many times. V gene TRBV28 combines with J gene TRBJ2-3; TRBD2 might be the D (6 bases). Germline values: CDR1 MDHEN, CDR2 SYDVKM. V lost 2 bases to trimming and J lost 2 bases, with 11 bases between them. This CDR3 has 15 amino acids. The CDR3 nucleotides are TGTGCCAGCAGTTTAGATAGCGGAGCCACAGATACGCAGTATTTT. This translates into CASSLDSGATDTQYF.

This clonotype showed up many times. The CDR3 bases are TGTGCCAGCAGTTACGCGACAGGCCCGGGGGCTGAAGCTTTCTTT. It specifies CASSYATGPGAEAFF. V usage is TRBV6-5 and J usage is TRBJ1-1; possibly TRBD1 for D (6 bases). The CDR3 consists of 15 residues. V lost 2 bases and J 6 bases, leaving 16 bases between the germline ends. Looked up from germline, CDR1 is MNHEY and CDR2 is SVGAGI.

The chain is built from TRBV5-1 and TRBJ2-2; D is unresolved. V dropped 4 bases and J dropped 6 bases, with 10 bases sitting between them. In germline, CDR1 is SGHRS, CDR2 YFSETQ. The CDR3 sequence is 13 residues long. The CDR3 DNA is TGCGCCAGCAGCATAGCCCCGCCCGGGGAGCTGTTTTTT. Translated, it gives CASSIAPPGELFF.

This clonotype was counted only a few times. The chain is built from TRBV20-1 and TRBJ1-5, with 9 positions matching TRBD1. Germline CDR1 DFQATT, CDR2 SNEGSKA (reference sequence). Trimming took 3 bases from V and 5 from J; bases not matched to a gene: 8. The CDR3 is 15 amino acids. The CDR3 loop is CSARATGGSDQPQHF. CDR3 nucleotides: TGCAGTGCTAGGGCTACAGGGGGCTCTGATCAGCCCCAGCATTTT.

The chain has TRBV2 and TRBJ2-6; no definite D call. The CDR3 consists of 15 residues. CDR1 is SNHLY and CDR2 is FYNNEI in the germline V gene. V lost 6 bases and J 1 base, leaving 10 bases between the germline ends. The CDR3 spells CASSGALSGANVLTF. As DNA, the CDR3 is TGTGCCAGCAGCGGTGCCCTGTCTGGGGCCAACGTCCTGACTTTC.

This chain links TRBV12-3 or TRBV12-4 with TRBJ1-5; perhaps TRBD1 as D (5 bases). The CDR3 spans 16 residues. V lost 3 bases, J lost 0 bases, and 12 bases lay in between. In DNA form, the CDR3 reads TGTGCCAGCAGTTTCTGGGGGGGGGATAGCAATCAGCCCCAGCATTTT. Protein product: CASSFWGGDSNQPQHF.

This rearrangement joins TRBV12-3 or TRBV12-4 to TRBJ2-5; 11 nucleotides align to TRBD2. CDR3 size: 17 residues. Trimming cost V 5 bases and J 0 bases; bases outside gene matches: 8. CDR3 DNA sequence: TGTGCCAGCAGTAACACCGGGACTAGCGGATACCAAGAGACCCAGTACTTC. It yields the protein CASSNTGTSGYQETQYF.

This clonotype was observed a handful of times. This chain connects TRBV6-1 to TRBJ2-7; D possibly uses TRBD1 or TRBD2 (6 bases each). Germline CDR1 reads MNHNS; CDR2 reads SASEGT. V was cut by 6 bases and J by 1 base, with 10 bases left in between. The length of the CDR3 is 13 residues. CDR3 amino acids: CASSKGGSYEQYV. The CDR3 DNA reads as TGTGCCAGCAGCAAAGGGGGGTCCTACGAGCAGTACGTC.

This clonotype was picked up many times. Here the CDR3 DNA reads TGTGCCAGCAGGGGGGGGGGGAACTACGAGCAGTACGTC. Its translation is CASRGGGNYEQYV. The genes are TRBV6-1 and TRBJ2-7; 7 bases agree with TRBD2. With V trimmed by 6 bases and J by 3 bases, 5 bases remained unmatched. The CDR3 runs to 13 residues. CDR1 and CDR2 from the germline V gene are MNHNS and SASEGT.

This clonotype occurred many times. The chain links TRBV4-1 to TRBJ1-2; 9 nucleotides line up with TRBD1. CDR1 MGHRA and CDR2 YSYEKL come from the germline V gene. The CDR3 has 14 residues. Unmatched junction bases numbered 5, after V lost 3 bases and J lost 6 bases. The CDR3 coding sequence is TGCGCCAGCAGCCAGGCCGGGACAGGGAATGGCTACACCTTC. Protein: CASSQAGTGNGYTF.

The rearrangement links TRBV14 to TRBJ2-1, with TRBD2 matching 8 bases. V was pared by 1 base and J by 4 bases, with 9 bases of the junction left unmatched. Germline V lookup: CDR1 SGHDN, CDR2 FVKESK. The CDR3 totals 17 residues. The CDR3, as DNA: TGTGCCAGCAGCCAAGTACCGGGACTAGTCCTGTACAATGAGCAGTTCTTC. Residues: CASSQVPGLVLYNEQFF. Drawing the rest from reference TRBV14 and TRBJ2-1, the complete variable domain is EAGVTQFPSHSVIEKGQTVTLRCDPISGHDNLYWYRRVMGKEIKFLLHFVKESKQDESGMPNNRFLAERTGGTYSTLKVQPAELEDSGVYFCASSQVPGLVLYNEQFFGPGTRLTVL.

This rearrangement joins TRBV27 to TRBJ2-1; D is perhaps TRBD2 (5 bases). The V and J ends lost 6 bases and 8 bases respectively, with 14 bases between them. There are 13 residues in the CDR3. In germline, CDR1 is MNHEY, CDR2 SMNVEV (reference sequence). The CDR3 region has the DNA TGTGCCAGCAGCTACTCCGAGGAGGATGAGCAGTTCTTC. This gives the protein CASSYSEEDEQFF.

This clonotype has a count of ten or more. The chain couples TRBV2 to TRBJ1-5, with D maybe TRBD1 (5 bases). The CDR3 contains 13 residues. CDR1 is SNHLY and CDR2 is FYNNEI in the germline V gene. Trimming took 7 bases from V and 5 from J, leaving 12 bases between them. The CDR3 coding sequence is TGTGCCAGCACCGAGGACACCTATCAGCCCCAGCATTTT. Protein: CASTEDTYQPQHF.

The CDR3 region has the DNA TGCGCCAGCAGCCAAGGGGCATCGTATGGCTACACCTTC. This codes for CASSQGASYGYTF. The chain links TRBV4-1 to TRBJ1-2; D gene unclear. Germline values: CDR1 MGHRA, CDR2 YSYEKL. CDR3 size: 13 residues. Trimming stripped 1 base from V and 5 bases from J, with 8 bases between.

This clonotype was seen more than once but under ten times. V usage is TRBV19 and J usage is TRBJ1-5; 8 bases map to TRBD1. CDR1 is LNHDA and CDR2 is SQIVND in the germline V gene (reference sequence). V was pared by 6 bases and J by 1 base, with 5 bases of the junction left unmatched. The CDR3 has 15 residues. CDR3 nucleotides: TGTGCCAGTAGGGACAGGGCCTACAGCAATCAGCCCCAGCATTTT. This gives the protein CASRDRAYSNQPQHF.

There are a few counts of this clonotype. The chain recombines TRBV28 with TRBJ2-3; TRBD2 matches 7 bases. Germline V gene lookup returns CDR1 MDHEN and CDR2 SYDVKM. The CDR3 spans 13 residues. V was pared by 9 bases and J by 2 bases, with 5 bases of the junction left unmatched. The CDR3 loop is CASEGGATDTQYF. The CDR3 DNA is TGTGCCAGTGAGGGAGGGGCCACAGATACGCAGTATTTT. Based on the CDR3 plus reference TRBV28 and TRBJ2-3, the full variable domain is DVKVTQSSRYLVKRTGEKVFLECVQDMDHENMFWYRQDPGLGLRLIYFSYDVKMKEKGDIPEGYSVSREKKERFSLILESASTNQTSMYLCASEGGATDTQYFGPGTRLTVL.

This clonotype was recorded at least ten times. The genes are TRBV7-8 and TRBJ2-5; D is ambiguous. CDR1 and CDR2 from the germline V gene are SGHVS and FQNEAQ. The V and J ends lost 2 bases and 1 base respectively, with 11 bases between them. This CDR3 region has 15 residues. In DNA, the CDR3 is TGTGCCAGCAGCTTACAATACGCCCTCCAAGAGACCCAGTACTTC. This gives the protein CASSLQYALQETQYF.

In its sample, this clonotype was seen once. Given a much more abundant clone one base away, this may be a read error. The rearrangement uses TRBV6-1 and TRBJ2-7; either TRBD1 or TRBD2 may supply D (5 bases each). This CDR3 comprises 14 residues. The germline CDR1 and CDR2 sequences are MNHNS and SASEGT. Trimming left V 5 bases short and J 3 bases short, with 14 bases between. In nucleotides, the CDR3 is TGTGCCAGCAGTAGGGACCTTGGAGACTACGAGCAGTACTTC. As protein: CASSRDLGDYEQYF.